This T cell receptor beta chain was found in a study of T cell responses to AZD1222 COVID-19 vaccine. Here immunoSEQ multiplex PCR was the method, and the copy in TCRdb shows in-frame clones only, minus some. The table records about 140,000 clones, around four fifths of them present only once. Regarding the study as a whole: In all cases, repertoires were sampled only after the peak T cell response.

The germline V and J ends were trimmed by 3 bases and 0 bases, with 13 bases remaining between them. This CDR3 has 15 residues. The germline V gene encodes CDR1 SGHTS and CDR2 YDEGEE. On this clone itself: Its antigen is unidentified.

Sample: peripheral blood, taken on day 0 of AZD1222 vaccination. This sequence joins TRBV5-8 and TRBJ2-7, with D perhaps matching TRBD1 (6 bases). This TCR was sampled from an adult in good health. This CDR3 reads CASSSQGSHSYEQYF. CDR3 nucleotide sequence: TGTGCCAGCAGCTCTCAGGGGTCCCACTCCTACGAGCAGTACTTC. Full variable domain (missing parts from reference TRBV5-8 and TRBJ2-7): EAGVTQSPTHLIKTRGQQATLRCSPISGHTSVYWYQQALGLGLQFLLWYDEGEERNRGNFPPRFSGRQFPNYSSELNVNALELEDSALYLCASSSQGSHSYEQYFGPGTRLTVT.